This is a list of T cell receptor beta chains from one sample in a study of blood T cell repertoires in COVID-19. Repertoires were generated with immunoSEQ multiplex PCR, while TCRdb's copy carries only in-frame clones and drops some. The sample includes a few hundred thousand clones, roughly 86% seen only once; the top ten take under 3%. Sequencing was performed on PBMCs or T cells enriched from blood (not recorded which). The source of these receptors is a woman aged 45-59 years who had been exposed to COVID-19. Both conserved end residues are part of each CDR3. Rows give clone size only sometimes, using once, few, many, or a class for an expanded clone.

cdr3_aa: CASSLAPGGDYGYTF; clone_size: once; j_call: TRBJ1-2; v_call: TRBV5-6
cdr3_aa: CASSQEMTGYNSPLHF; clone_size: NA; j_call: TRBJ1-6; v_call: TRBV4-1
cdr3_aa: CASSLGTSTPTEAFF; clone_size: NA; j_call: TRBJ1-1; v_call: TRBV5-1
cdr3_aa: CASSRLAGGQETQYF; clone_size: NA; j_call: TRBJ2-5; v_call: TRBV2
cdr3_aa: CASSQERPGLDTQYF; clone_size: once; j_call: TRBJ2-3; v_call: TRBV3-1/TRBV3-2
cdr3_aa: CASSSGGAGYEQYF; clone_size: NA; j_call: TRBJ2-7; v_call: TRBV7-6
cdr3_aa: CASSARLAGGPGEQYF; clone_size: NA; j_call: TRBJ2-7; v_call: TRBV7-2
cdr3_aa: CASNPRTSGTLRVETQYF; clone_size: NA; j_call: TRBJ2-5; v_call: TRBV21-1
cdr3_aa: CASSLEIYQPQHF; clone_size: NA; j_call: TRBJ1-5; v_call: TRBV27
cdr3_aa: CASSEQGANEQYF; clone_size: once; j_call: TRBJ2-7; v_call: TRBV6-1
cdr3_aa: CASSLSVSSYEQYF; clone_size: NA; j_call: TRBJ2-7; v_call: TRBV28
cdr3_aa: CASSHADREGLQPQHF; clone_size: NA; j_call: TRBJ1-5; v_call: TRBV4-1
cdr3_aa: CAWRKTETLLQNSPLHF; clone_size: NA; j_call: TRBJ1-6; v_call: TRBV30
cdr3_aa: CASSRLSYEQYF; clone_size: NA; j_call: TRBJ2-7; v_call: TRBV3-1/TRBV3-2
cdr3_aa: CASSSSGGAGTQYF; clone_size: NA; j_call: TRBJ2-3; v_call: TRBV28
cdr3_aa: CASRDVGRETQYF; clone_size: NA; j_call: TRBJ2-5; v_call: TRBV2
cdr3_aa: CASSHEPRTGEEKLFF; clone_size: once; j_call: TRBJ1-4; v_call: TRBV4-1
cdr3_aa: CASSEPHSWKLFF; clone_size: NA; j_call: TRBJ1-4; v_call: TRBV25-1
cdr3_aa: CASSIDGVYEQYF; clone_size: NA; j_call: TRBJ2-7; v_call: TRBV19
cdr3_aa: CASSERLAGDPNTGELFF; clone_size: NA; j_call: TRBJ2-2; v_call: TRBV9
cdr3_aa: CASSHPDTAETQYF; clone_size: NA; j_call: TRBJ2-5; v_call: TRBV5-1
cdr3_aa: CASSSRPRGGEAFF; clone_size: NA; j_call: TRBJ1-1; v_call: TRBV11-2
cdr3_aa: CASSLHGGNTEAFF; clone_size: NA; j_call: TRBJ1-1; v_call: TRBV5-4
cdr3_aa: CASSLEAGGYNEQFF; clone_size: NA; j_call: TRBJ2-1; v_call: TRBV5-1
cdr3_aa: CASSRTGRYEQYF; clone_size: NA; j_call: TRBJ2-7; v_call: TRBV28
cdr3_aa: CASREGTANTEAFF; clone_size: NA; j_call: TRBJ1-1; v_call: TRBV7-8